The 6 T cell receptor beta chains below come from one sample, sequenced in a study of blood T cell repertoires in COVID-19. The method was immunoSEQ multiplex PCR; TCRdb's version includes in-frame clones alone and lacks a portion of them. The data hold under 300,000 clones, with around 80% observed a single time. The sequencing input was peripheral blood. These receptors were obtained from a woman younger than 30 with acute or convalescent COVID-19.

This chain uses TRBV14 with TRBJ1-6; D possibly corresponds to TRBD1 (5 bases). V dropped 0 bases and J dropped 9 bases, with 12 bases sitting between them. The germline CDR1 and CDR2 sequences are SGHDN and FVKESK. CDR3 size: 15 residues. The CDR3: CASSQDFGGGSPLHF. CDR3 DNA: TGTGCCAGCAGCCAAGATTTTGGGGGAGGTTCACCCCTCCACTTT.

The chain combines TRBV10-1 with TRBJ2-5, with D perhaps TRBD1 (5 bases). The length of the CDR3 is 12 residues. Germline V gene data show CDR1 as WNHNN and CDR2 as SYGVQD (reference sequence). Trimming cost V 4 bases and J 2 bases, with 5 bases left between them. DNA of the CDR3: TGCGCCAGCAGTGCAGGGCAAGAGACCCAGTACTTC. Encoded protein: CASSAGQETQYF.

The chain couples TRBV11-2 to TRBJ2-2, with 7 bases aligning to TRBD1. In germline, CDR1 is SGHAT, CDR2 FQNNGV. This CDR3 comprises 15 residues. With 7 bases clipped from V and 4 bases from J, the junction kept 9 bases outside the gene matches. The CDR3 DNA reads TGTGCCAGCACCCGAACAGGGGTTTTCACCGGGGAGCTGTTTTTT. Its protein is CASTRTGVFTGELFF.

CDR3 in amino acids: CASSSPDRKISYEQYF. The CDR3 bases are TGTGCCAGCAGCTCCCCGGACAGGAAGATCTCCTACGAGCAGTACTTC. This chain links TRBV11-2 with TRBJ2-7; 7 bases align to TRBD1. Per germline, CDR1 SGHAT and CDR2 FQNNGV. Trimming took 4 bases from V and 0 from J; bases not matched to a gene: 9. This CDR3 contains 16 residues.

This chain uses TRBV5-4 with TRBJ1-1; TRBD1 matches at 7 bases. The V gene's germline CDR1 is SGHNT and CDR2 YYREEE (reference sequence). Trimming cost V 4 bases and J 5 bases; bases outside gene matches: 8. The CDR3 length is 14 residues. The CDR3 DNA is TGTGCCAGCAGCGAAGACAGGGCTTGGACTGAAGCTTTCTTT. Translation: CASSEDRAWTEAFF.

This chain connects TRBV28 to TRBJ1-2, with D perhaps TRBD1 (5 bases). Germline V gives CDR1 MDHEN, CDR2 SYDVKM. V was clipped by 7 bases and J by 6 bases, with 15 bases between them. CDR3 length: 13 residues. CDR3 region: CASIEDTNNGYTF. The CDR3 DNA reads TGTGCCAGCATCGAGGACACGAACAATGGCTACACCTTC.